This TCR beta chain was obtained from a study of blood T cell repertoires in COVID-19. Across the whole study: Material from acute and convalescent COVID-19 was sourced from the United States, Italy and Spain. Sources were T cells, B-cell-depleted T cells, or PBMCs; the material itself was cDNA or gDNA.

In the authors' methods: Nucleated cell number was recorded as an estimate derived from reference gene primer amplification. Only in-frame clones appear in the TCRdb table, and some are missing; sequencing was by immunoSEQ multiplex PCR. D and trimming come from the DNA, and the V and J calls and clone size come from that table. The repertoire holds about 45,000 clones, with 75% to 90% as singletons. The TCR sequence derives from a human donor in a cohort sampled during active COVID-19. Input material: peripheral blood.

The CDR3 DNA is TGCGCCAGCAGCTTTTACCCGAAGAGGAGGTGGACTGAAGCTTTCTTT. Encoded protein: CASSFYPKRRWTEAFF. J is TRBJ1-1 and V is TRBV5-1, with D unclear. This CDR3 is 16 amino acids long. V lost 2 bases and J lost 5, with 19 bases in between. The germline V gene encodes CDR1 SGHRS and CDR2 YFSETQ.